Reported below is one T cell receptor beta chain. The table lists this clonotype with a few counts. This clone's antigen is unknown. No much larger clone is present one base from it, and per-base qualities are unavailable. To prepare the library, 5' RACE was applied. Instrument on record: Illumina HiSeq 2500. A second roughly 7 to 12 cycle PCR used a sample-barcoded 5' primer and a J-beta primer mix. A template-switch 5' adaptor carrying 12 random nucleotides introduced a unique molecular identifier onto each TCR beta cDNA molecule. At least 2.5 million CDR3-containing paired-end reads were obtained from each sample. The Mint cDNA synthesis kit, primed by a TRBC-specific oligonucleotide, was used to synthesize first-strand cDNA from all RNA. All cDNA was treated with uracil-DNA glycosylase and then went through a first 18-cycle PCR with the universal primers M1SS and BC2_uni_R. As for the original processing: For normalization, 1 million high-quality reads were randomly selected from each sample, with every read carrying a distinct molecular identifier. Instead of being binned into consensus sequences, reads with shared molecular identifiers were discarded. CDR3 identification, clonotype clustering and error correction used MiTCR with a Q25 quality threshold and the strictest error-elimination algorithm. A nonparametric unseen species model using Euler transformation provided a lower-bound estimate of total TCR beta diversity. Using fastp trimming at Q25 and MiXCR clonotype assembly, TCRdb reanalyzed the public sequencing data and kept in-frame beta chains. Rows with one shared CDR3 protein collapse into an entry with the most common genes and DNA. TCRdb, not the authors, supplied the V and J calls. Within this sample are over 1,300,000 distinct CDR3 sequences, with almost 60% of them counted one time only. The ten largest clones add up to 6.5% to 8% of the sample.

The entry originates in a study of blood T cells in healthy people across ages (dated by TCRdb to 2013 to 2016). Broadly, across the study: Template switching captured roughly one uniquely barcoded TCR beta cDNA molecule per two T cells in model experiments. To avoid experimental bias, donors of different ages were randomly spread across the sequencing lanes. For two donors (one aged 18 to 30 and one aged 80 or older), the study analyzed two additional independent replicas of 1 million unique cDNA reads from the same blood draw. The donors were divided into four age groups: young (average approximately 17 years), middle-aged (roughly 40), aged (approximately 62) and long-lived (about 90). Using deep sequencing normalized with unique cDNA molecular identifiers, the study measured how TCR beta repertoire diversity changes with age. What the authors observed across the whole study: As age increased, observed TCR beta diversity per million T cells dropped in a roughly linear way, and a significant reduction was already evident by age 40. Compared with the aged group, the long-lived group had more naive CD4+ T cells, fewer expanded clones and increased TCR diversity, suggesting age selection. The percentage of naive T cells measured by flow cytometry correlated strongly with observed TCR beta diversity. Estimates of total diversity from one million sequenced T cells were regarded as lower bounds and underestimates. Donor CMV infection status was unknown, potentially confounding age-related changes in expanded clonotypes. Since profiling was done on bulk unsorted PBMCs, naive and antigen-experienced compartments could not be conclusively compared.

Taken from the germline V gene, the CDR1 and CDR2 loops are MNHEY and SVGAGI. V gives up 2 bases and J gives up 9 bases, and the segment between their germline ends measures 16 bases. The CDR3 runs 14 residues from the cysteine to the phenylalanine. Kept here is only the CDR3 DNA, which spans 42 bases and is read in frame from base 1. Donors were around 37 systemically healthy Caucasian individuals from Russia aged 6 to 90 years. Each donor gave ten milliliters of peripheral blood, drawn into EDTA-treated Vacutainer tubes. PBMCs were isolated by Ficoll-Paque density-gradient centrifugation, with at least 6.5 million obtained per sample. Total RNA was extracted from PBMCs with Trizol reagent, with at least 6 micrograms obtained per sample. For every donor, flow cytometry on a PBMC aliquot measured the percentage of naive CD45RAhigh/CD27high T cells.

Sequenced: blood. The clonotype comes from a man aged 18 to 30 in good health. This sequence uses TRBV6-5 and TRBJ2-5; the D segment could be TRBD1, given 7 matching bases. The encoded CDR3 is CASSYGSGTGAQYF. The nucleotide sequence is given as TGTGCCAGCAGTTACGGTAGCGGCACAGGGGCCCAGTACTTC.